Listed here are 31 T cell receptor beta chains from one sample, sequenced in a study of technical replicates of blood from a few donors. The protocol was immunoSEQ multiplex PCR, while the TCRdb copy is restricted to in-frame clones and leaves out a portion. The table lists more than 90,000 clones, approximately 94% of them singletons. The sample was T cells isolated from PBMCs. The receptors come from a human donor in good health.

J is TRBJ2-2 and V is TRBV6-4; 8 nucleotides align to TRBD1. V gave up 8 bases and J gave up 3 bases; unmatched junction bases: 5. Germline assignment: CDR1 MRHNA and CDR2 SNTAGT. The CDR3 length is 14 residues. The CDR3 coding sequence is TGTGCCAGCCGACCGACAGGGGACACCGGGGAGCTGTTTTTT. Residues: CASRPTGDTGELFF.

CDR3 in DNA: TGTGCCAGCAGTTTGTCGACCGGGACTATCGGCGGGGAGCTGTTTTTT. Translated, it gives CASSLSTGTIGGELFF. The chain is built from TRBV27 and TRBJ2-2; TRBD2 aligns across 7 bases. Germline assignment: CDR1 MNHEY and CDR2 SMNVEV (reference sequence). The CDR3 extends over 16 amino acids. J was trimmed by 7 bases and V by 3 bases; bases with no gene match: 11.

The chain uses TRBV21-1 and TRBJ2-7; the table names TRBD2, a call not compared with the DNA. TRBV21-1 is tagged as a pseudogene. The CDR3 consists of 17 residues. CDR3 sequence: CASSKRARGGVGYEQYF. CDR3 bases: TGTGCCAGCAGCAAAAGGGCCCGCGGGGGGGTGGGCTACGAGCAGTACTTC.

The table lists this clone with a count of one. V is TRBV5-1 and J is TRBJ2-1; the D is unclear. V lost 4 bases to trimming and J lost 10 bases, with 12 bases between them. Germline CDR1 reads SGHRS; CDR2 reads YFSETQ. The CDR3 extends over 12 amino acids. The CDR3 DNA follows: TGCGCCAGCAGCCTAGGATGGCCGGAGCAGTTCTTC. It is translated as CASSLGWPEQFF.

The chain links TRBV6-5 to TRBJ2-7; D gene ambiguous. Germline CDR1 MNHEY, CDR2 SVGAGI. This CDR3 region has 13 residues. The V end lost 2 bases, the J end lost 4 bases, and 9 bases lay between the germline ends. CDR3 coding DNA: TGTGCCAGCAGTTACAATCAGGCGTACGAGCAGTACTTC. This gives the protein CASSYNQAYEQYF.

V is TRBV9 and J is TRBJ2-3; 8 bases are shared with TRBD2. Germline CDR1 is SGDLS and CDR2 is YYNGEE. This CDR3 has 15 amino acids. With 2 bases clipped from V and 4 bases from J, the junction kept 6 bases outside the gene matches. CDR3 sequence: CASSVSGGGADTQYF. The CDR3 nucleotides are TGTGCCAGCAGCGTCAGCGGGGGCGGGGCAGATACGCAGTATTTT.

This clone was seen only once. The CDR3 nucleotides are TGCACCAGCAGCCAAGATCTTAGACTCCCGGGGACTGAAGCTTTCTTT. Its translation: CTSSQDLRLPGTEAFF. The rearrangement links TRBV1 to TRBJ1-1. TRBV1 is a known pseudogene. The CDR3 loop spans 16 amino acids.

The chain couples TRBV19 to TRBJ2-3; no reliable D call. The CDR3 is 12 amino acids. Trimming left V 4 bases short and J 3 bases short, with 5 bases between. Germline CDR1 and CDR2: LNHDA and SQIVND (reference sequence). As DNA, the CDR3 is TGTGCCAGTAGTACCAGAACAGATACGCAGTATTTT. It yields the protein CASSTRTDTQYF.

This clone was detected only once. The rearrangement joins TRBV6-1 to TRBJ1-1; no clear D gene. Germline-derived CDR1 and CDR2 are MNHNS and SASEGT. The CDR3 consists of 12 residues. V gave up 6 bases and J gave up 1 base, with 6 bases separating them. The CDR3 protein is CASRAGNTEAFF. The CDR3 nucleotides are TGTGCCAGCAGGGCGGGGAACACTGAAGCTTTCTTT.

The V call is TRBV5-6, the J call TRBJ2-7; D is perhaps TRBD1 (6 bases). The V end lost 2 bases, the J end lost 0 bases, and 12 bases lay between the germline ends. This CDR3 has 15 amino acids. Per germline, CDR1 SGHDT and CDR2 YYEEEE. CDR3 region: CASSFRGLSSYEQYF. The CDR3 DNA is TGTGCCAGCAGCTTCAGGGGTCTAAGCTCCTACGAGCAGTACTTC.

DNA of the CDR3: TGCAGCGTTTCTTCAGGTTATAGCAATCAGCCCCAGCATTTT. Translating it yields CSVSSGYSNQPQHF. The chain combines TRBV29-1 with TRBJ1-5; D unclear. The germline CDR1 and CDR2 sequences are SQVTM and ANQGSEA. V was cut by 5 bases and J by 0 bases, with 11 bases left in between. This CDR3 contains 14 residues.

The chain links TRBV7-9 to TRBJ2-7; the match to TRBD1 covers 7 bases. V lost 4 bases, J lost 2 bases, and 5 bases stayed unmatched. The CDR3 spans 14 residues. Germline V gene lookup returns CDR1 SEHNR and CDR2 FQNEAQ (reference sequence). CDR3 sequence reads: CASSSTGSTYEQYF. As DNA, the CDR3 is TGTGCCAGCAGCTCGACAGGGTCAACCTACGAGCAGTACTTC.

The chain is built from TRBV6-5 and TRBJ2-1, with a weak D call TRBD2 (5 bases). Germline V gene sequence: CDR1 MNHEY, CDR2 SVGAGI. V was cut by 4 bases and J by 9 bases, with 10 bases left in between. This CDR3 region has 12 residues. The CDR3 reads CASSSLASEQFF. The CDR3 nucleotides read TGTGCCAGCAGTTCCTTAGCGTCTGAGCAGTTCTTC.

V is TRBV7-3 and J is TRBJ1-5, with TRBD1 identical over 8 bases. CDR1 SGHTA and CDR2 FQGTGA come from the germline V gene. This CDR3 has 17 residues. Trimming cost V 6 bases and J 3 bases; bases outside gene matches: 13. The chain's CDR3 is CASSQLWRTGTNQPQHF. In DNA form, the CDR3 reads TGTGCCAGCAGTCAATTATGGAGGACAGGGACCAATCAGCCCCAGCATTTT.

J is TRBJ1-5 and V is TRBV6-5; a weak D match, TRBD1 (5 bases). The CDR3 length is 13 residues. Germline CDR1 is MNHEY and CDR2 is SVGAGI. V gave up 8 bases and J gave up 2 bases, with 10 bases separating them. The DNA of the CDR3 is TGTGCCAGCGGATCGGGGGGCAATCAGCCCCAGCATTTT. Amino acid sequence: CASGSGGNQPQHF.

V and J are TRBV4-1 and TRBJ2-3; D gene ambiguous. The CDR3 spans 14 residues. Trimming took off 1 base at V and 0 bases at J, with 5 bases between the two ends. The germline V gene has CDR1 MGHRA and CDR2 YSYEKL. The CDR3: CASSQVTSTDTQYF. The CDR3, as DNA: TGCGCCAGCAGCCAAGTTACTAGCACAGATACGCAGTATTTT.

This chain joins TRBV7-3 and TRBJ2-7; 8 bases match TRBD1. The CDR3 covers 13 residues. V shed 5 bases, J shed 13 bases, and the junction held 13 bases outside the gene matches. In germline, CDR1 is SGHTA, CDR2 FQGTGA. The CDR3 DNA is TGTGCCAGCAGCCCCGGACAGGGTAAAAGGTTTTACTTC. Its protein is CASSPGQGKRFYF.

This clone was counted once. This chain uses TRBV4-1 with TRBJ2-2; D is undetermined. The germline gives CDR1 MGHRA, CDR2 YSYEKL. The CDR3 spans 16 residues. The V end lost 7 bases, the J end lost 0 bases, and 15 bases lay between the germline ends. This chain's CDR3 is CASTELLRTNTGELFF. CDR3 sequence (DNA): TGCGCCAGCACTGAGTTGTTGCGGACGAACACCGGGGAGCTGTTTTTT.

In DNA, the CDR3 is TGCGCCAGCAGCCCGACTAAGACAGGGGATTTCAACTATGGCTACACCTTC. Protein product: CASSPTKTGDFNYGYTF. The J gene is TRBJ1-2, the V gene TRBV5-1; 8 nucleotides line up with TRBD1. V was pared by 4 bases and J by 2 bases, with 13 bases of the junction left unmatched. Germline V gene sequence: CDR1 SGHRS, CDR2 YFSETQ. CDR3 size: 17 residues.

CDR3 in amino acids: CAISETSGSPYEQYF. CDR3 DNA sequence: TGTGCCATCAGTGAGACTAGCGGGTCCCCCTACGAGCAGTACTTC. V is TRBV10-3 and J is TRBJ2-7; 9 bases are shared with TRBD2. The CDR3 covers 15 residues. CDR1 is ENHRY, CDR2 SYGVKD, per germline. Trimming took 2 bases from V and 2 from J; bases not matched to a gene: 4.

The chain carries TRBV6-5 and TRBJ1-1; no clear D gene. Trimming removed 5 bases at V and 5 bases at J, with 9 bases between. This CDR3 spans 12 amino acids. Germline CDR1 and CDR2: MNHEY and SVGAGI. Written as DNA, the CDR3 is TGTGCCAGCAGTCGTCACGGGACTGAAGCTTTCTTT. It translates to CASSRHGTEAFF.

This clone was observed once. The J gene is TRBJ2-7, the V gene TRBV5-6, with a weak D call TRBD2 (6 bases). Trimming cost V 6 bases and J 3 bases, with 19 bases left between them. This CDR3 region has 15 residues. CDR1 is SGHDT and CDR2 is YYEEEE in the germline V gene. DNA for the CDR3: TGTGCCAGCATCATTTCAGACTGGAGGGGCTACGAGCAGTACTTC. It yields the protein CASIISDWRGYEQYF.

The CDR3 DNA sequence: TGTGCCAGCAGCTGGTATGGGCCAACTAGCACAGATACGCAGTATTTT. It encodes CASSWYGPTSTDTQYF. The V and J genes are TRBV28 and TRBJ2-3; no definite D call. V lost 6 bases and J lost 0, with 16 bases in between. The CDR3 is made up of 16 amino acids. Germline values: CDR1 MDHEN, CDR2 SYDVKM.

V is TRBV18 and J is TRBJ2-5, with unresolved D. CDR1 is KGHSH and CDR2 is LQKENI in the germline V gene. This CDR3 is 11 amino acids long. Trimming removed 6 bases at V and 5 bases at J, with 7 bases between. The chain's CDR3 is CASSSAETQYF. CDR3 coding DNA: TGTGCCAGCTCCTCCGCGGAGACCCAGTACTTC.

The chain carries TRBV5-4 and TRBJ2-2, with TRBD2 identical over 11 bases. Germline-derived CDR1 and CDR2 are SGHNT and YYREEE (reference sequence). This CDR3 is built from 16 residues. Trimming at V came to 1 base and at J to 4 bases, leaving 3 bases not matched to a gene. CDR3 nucleotides: TGTGCCAGCAGCTTGAGACTAGCGGGGCCCACCGGGGAGCTGTTTTTT. This encodes CASSLRLAGPTGELFF.

The chain is built from TRBV19 and TRBJ2-3, with a weak D call TRBD2 (6 bases). The V gene's germline CDR1 is LNHDA and CDR2 SQIVND (reference sequence). V was trimmed by 5 bases and J by 1 base, leaving 10 bases between them. This CDR3 contains 14 residues. CDR3 nucleotide sequence: TGTGCCAGTAGTCACGGGGGTGGCACAGATACGCAGTATTTT. Encoded protein: CASSHGGGTDTQYF.

The chain employs TRBV7-9 and TRBJ2-1; D is ambiguous. The germline V gene encodes CDR1 SEHNR and CDR2 FQNEAQ (reference sequence). V shed 2 bases and J shed 8 bases, with 7 bases lying between them. This CDR3 contains 12 residues. The CDR3 loop reads CASSLFEDEQFF. The DNA for the CDR3 is TGTGCCAGCAGCTTATTCGAGGATGAGCAGTTCTTC.

The gene calls are TRBV7-9 and TRBJ2-5; TRBD1 might be the D (6 bases). Germline CDR1 and CDR2: SEHNR and FQNEAQ (reference sequence). This CDR3 has 16 amino acids. V gave up 4 bases and J gave up 4 bases, with 19 bases separating them. The CDR3 loop is CASSSLSSQGGETQYF. As DNA, the CDR3 is TGTGCCAGCAGCTCATTATCATCACAGGGTGGAGAGACCCAGTACTTC.

This clone appeared a single time. CDR3 sequence reads: CASSQDSYQPQHF. CDR3 in DNA: TGTGCCAGCAGCCAGGACAGCTATCAGCCCCAGCATTTT. The chain links TRBV11-3 to TRBJ1-5; D is perhaps TRBD1 (6 bases). The CDR3 extends over 13 amino acids. The germline V gene encodes CDR1 SGHNT and CDR2 YENEEA. The germline V and J ends were trimmed by 5 bases and 5 bases, with 10 bases remaining between them.

The V call is TRBV11-2, the J call TRBJ2-5, with 7 bases lining up with TRBD1. CDR3 size: 15 residues. Per germline, CDR1 SGHAT and CDR2 FQNNGV. V dropped 5 bases and J dropped 6; count of bases not matched to a gene: 12. The CDR3 loop reads CASSDQTGKGKTQYF. CDR3 coding DNA: TGTGCCAGCAGCGATCAGACAGGGAAGGGGAAGACCCAGTACTTC.

The sample holds one count of this clone. The CDR3 coding sequence is TGTGCCAGCAGGACCGCCGGGACAGTAGGCACTGAAGCTTTCTTT. Translating gives CASRTAGTVGTEAFF. The chain couples TRBV25-1 to TRBJ1-1; 7 bases fit TRBD1. Unmatched junction bases numbered 11, after V lost 6 bases and J lost 4 bases. This CDR3 comprises 15 residues. Germline-derived CDR1 and CDR2 are MGHDK and SYGVNS.